This T cell receptor beta chain was identified during a study of blood T cell repertoires in COVID-19. Across the study: Sources were T cells, B-cell-depleted T cells, or PBMCs; the material itself was cDNA or gDNA.

V lost 2 bases, J lost 6 bases, and 11 bases lay in between. The CDR3 loop spans 14 amino acids. Germline-derived CDR1 and CDR2 are SGHRS and YFSETQ. Per the original methods: Amplification from reference gene primers served as the basis for estimated nucleated cell counts. Only in-frame clones appear in the TCRdb table, and some are missing; sequencing was by immunoSEQ multiplex PCR. D and trimming were read from the DNA, whereas the V and J calls and clone size are those reported in that table. This sample has approximately 170,000 clones; approximately 85% occur once, and the top ten carry about 6.9%.

The TCR comes from a man older than 75 with COVID-19, enrolled during active disease. Material: peripheral blood. The J gene is TRBJ1-4, the V gene TRBV5-1; tentatively, D is TRBD1 (6 bases). CDR3 bases: TGCGCCAGCAGCTTTCAGGGGTTGGATGAAAAACTGTTTTTT. Translation: CASSFQGLDEKLFF.